One and the same sample provided the 30 T cell receptor beta chains below, sequenced in a study of blood T cell repertoires in COVID-19. Measured with immunoSEQ multiplex PCR; TCRdb has only the in-frame clones, and not every one. The sample lists about 210,000 clones, about nine tenths occurring once. The sequenced sample was PBMCs or T cells enriched from blood (not recorded which). The source of these receptors is a young man in a cohort exposed to, infected with or recovered from COVID-19 (not recorded which).

CDR3 in amino acids: CASSLDWAGGGETQYF. The CDR3, as DNA: TGTGCCAGCAGCTTAGATTGGGCAGGGGGCGGTGAGACCCAGTACTTC. The chain joins TRBV11-2 to TRBJ2-5, with 8 bases lining up with TRBD1. The ends lost 0 bases at V and 5 bases at J; junction bases unmatched: 8. The CDR3 spans 16 residues. Germline V gene lookup returns CDR1 SGHAT and CDR2 FQNNGV.

The gene calls are TRBV29-1 and TRBJ1-1; 8 bases line up with TRBD1. The CDR3 contains 16 residues. V was pared by 4 bases and J by 4 bases, with 14 bases of the junction left unmatched. From germline, CDR1 is SQVTM and CDR2 ANQGSEA. The CDR3 region has the DNA TGCAGCGTTGCGGGGTACCTGACAGGGGTTGGCACTGAAGCTTTCTTT. This sequence encodes CSVAGYLTGVGTEAFF. Filled out from reference TRBV29-1 and TRBJ1-1, the complete variable domain reads SAVISQKPSRDICQRGTSLTIQCQVDSQVTMMFWYRQQPGQSLTLIATANQGSEATYESGFVIDKFPISRPNLTFSTLTVSNMSPEDSSIYLCSVAGYLTGVGTEAFFGQGTRLTVV.

V usage is TRBV3-1 (or the pseudogene TRBV3-2) and J usage is TRBJ2-7, with D unclear. The CDR3 is 16 amino acids. Germline assignment: CDR1 LGHDT and CDR2 YNNKEL (reference sequence). V lost 1 base, J lost 3 bases, and 16 bases lay in between. This chain's CDR3 is CASSQGSPRLVYEQYF. CDR3 in DNA: TGTGCCAGCAGCCAAGGGAGTCCTAGGTTGGTCTACGAGCAGTACTTC.

This chain uses TRBV29-1 with TRBJ2-3; 10 bases map to TRBD2. The CDR3 is 13 amino acids. Trimming at V came to 7 bases and at J to 3 bases, leaving 4 bases not matched to a gene. CDR1 SQVTM and CDR2 ANQGSEA come from the germline V gene. This CDR3 reads CSARAGGTDTQYF. The CDR3 nucleotides are TGCAGCGCTAGAGCGGGAGGGACAGATACGCAGTATTTT.

V usage is TRBV9 and J usage is TRBJ1-4; TRBD1 matches 7 bases. The CDR3 length is 14 residues. After removal of 1 base from V and 7 bases from J, the junction contained 4 bases not matched to a gene. The germline CDR1 and CDR2 sequences are SGDLS and YYNGEE. CDR3 protein: CASSVSGTAEKLFF. CDR3 DNA sequence: TGTGCCAGCAGCGTATCAGGGACAGCTGAAAAACTGTTTTTT.

The chain couples TRBV9 to TRBJ2-1, with D possibly matching TRBD1 (6 bases). The CDR3 totals 15 residues. V shed 4 bases and J shed 9 bases, with 20 bases lying between them. Germline V gene lookup returns CDR1 SGDLS and CDR2 YYNGEE. The CDR3 loop reads CASSPTGEIGGEQFF. CDR3 DNA: TGTGCCAGCAGCCCGACAGGAGAGATTGGGGGTGAGCAGTTCTTC. The complete variable domain, with remaining parts taken from reference TRBV9 and TRBJ2-1, reads DSGVTQTPKHLITATGQRVTLRCSPRSGDLSVYWYQQSLDQGLQFLIQYYNGEERAKGNILERFSAQQFPDLHSELNLSSLELGDSALYFCASSPTGEIGGEQFFGPGTRLTVL.

The CDR3 DNA sequence: TGTGCCAGCAGCTTATGGGACAGAAATTCACCCCTCCACTTT. This encodes CASSLWDRNSPLHF. The chain combines TRBV7-2 with TRBJ1-6; 7 bases fit TRBD1. The trim removed 2 bases at V and 7 bases at J, leaving 2 bases unmatched. The CDR3 length is 14 residues. From germline, CDR1 is SGHTA and CDR2 FQGNSA.

This rearrangement joins TRBV27 to TRBJ2-5, with TRBD2 identical over 10 bases. V lost 1 base, J lost 4 bases, and 9 bases stayed unmatched. The CDR3 totals 17 residues. Germline CDR1 MNHEY, CDR2 SMNVEV (reference sequence). This CDR3 is CASSLWASGRKGETQYF. CDR3 sequence (DNA): TGTGCCAGCAGTTTATGGGCTAGCGGGAGAAAAGGAGAGACCCAGTACTTC.

The V call is TRBV19, the J call TRBJ2-7; D perhaps matches TRBD1 (6 bases). Germline CDR1 and CDR2: LNHDA and SQIVND (reference sequence). V was clipped by 4 bases and J by 3 bases, with 13 bases between them. This CDR3 spans 14 amino acids. The DNA for the CDR3 is TGTGCCAGTAGTACTACAGGGATTGGCTACGAGCAGTACTTC. Its translation is CASSTTGIGYEQYF.

This chain joins TRBV15 and TRBJ2-7; TRBD1 is a possible D gene (5 bases). Trimming pared 0 bases from V and 5 bases from J, leaving 23 bases between. The CDR3 runs to 18 residues. Germline V CDR1 and CDR2: LNHNV, YYDKDF (reference sequence). Here the CDR3 DNA reads TGTGCCACCAGCAGAGAAACCGGACAACCAAGCTCTGAGAACGAGCAGTACTTC. Its translation: CATSRETGQPSSENEQYF.

V usage is TRBV25-1 and J usage is TRBJ1-1; D is undetermined. V lost 2 bases, J lost 3 bases, and 10 bases lay in between. This CDR3 has 14 amino acids. The germline V gene has CDR1 MGHDK and CDR2 SYGVNS. CDR3 residues: CASSEASGDTEAFF. For the CDR3, the DNA is TGTGCCAGCAGTGAAGCGTCCGGGGACACTGAAGCTTTCTTT.

The rearrangement uses TRBV9 and TRBJ1-5; maybe TRBD1 (6 bases). In germline, CDR1 is SGDLS, CDR2 YYNGEE. The V gene lost 3 bases and the J gene lost 3 bases, with 10 bases spanning the gap. This CDR3 has 14 amino acids. The chain's CDR3 is CASSAGTNNQPQHF. CDR3 coding DNA: TGTGCCAGCAGCGCCGGGACAAACAATCAGCCCCAGCATTTT. Looking up the rest from reference TRBV9 and TRBJ1-5 gives the full variable domain: DSGVTQTPKHLITATGQRVTLRCSPRSGDLSVYWYQQSLDQGLQFLIQYYNGEERAKGNILERFSAQQFPDLHSELNLSSLELGDSALYFCASSAGTNNQPQHFGDGTRLSIL.

The chain is built from TRBV28 and TRBJ1-6; tentatively, D is TRBD1 (6 bases). Germline-derived CDR1 and CDR2 are MDHEN and SYDVKM. This CDR3 has 15 amino acids. With 3 bases removed from V and 2 bases from J, the gap between germline ends came to 8 bases. CDR3: CASSFRGTYNSPLHF. CDR3 nucleotides: TGTGCCAGCAGTTTCAGGGGTACCTATAATTCACCCCTCCACTTT.

The V gene is TRBV6-5, the J gene TRBJ1-1; TRBD1 matches 7 bases. Germline V gene sequence: CDR1 MNHEY, CDR2 SVGAGI. This CDR3 region has 14 residues. J was trimmed by 7 bases and V by 7 bases; bases with no gene match: 12. CDR3 DNA: TGTGCCAGCACCTCATTGCAGGGGGTTCATGAAGCTTTCTTT. Its protein is CASTSLQGVHEAFF.

The chain links TRBV13 to TRBJ2-1, with D possibly matching TRBD1 (5 bases). The germline V gene has CDR1 PRHDT and CDR2 FYEKMQ (reference sequence). CDR3 length: 13 amino acids. Trimming removed 5 bases at V and 3 bases at J, with 8 bases between. Written as DNA, the CDR3 is TGTGCCAGCAGCCTAAGGGGCTACAATGAGCAGTTCTTC. It is translated as CASSLRGYNEQFF.

The gene calls are TRBV6-5 and TRBJ2-4; D call uncertain. The CDR3 sequence is 14 residues long. From germline, CDR1 is MNHEY and CDR2 SVGAGI. The V end lost 7 bases, the J end lost 0 bases, and 10 bases lay between the germline ends. The CDR3 bases are TGTGCCAGCATGCAGGCACTAGCCAAAAACATTCAGTACTTC. Translating it yields CASMQALAKNIQYF.

This CDR3 is CASSYPTGTGANVLTF. For the CDR3, the DNA is TGTGCCAGCAGCTACCCAACAGGGACCGGGGCCAACGTCCTGACTTTC. The chain has TRBV7-2 and TRBJ2-6; possibly TRBD1 for D (6 bases). The CDR3 contains 16 residues. Trimming shortened V by 4 bases and J by 4 bases, and 14 bases separated the two germline ends. Per the germline V gene, CDR1 is SGHTA and CDR2 is FQGNSA.

The V and J genes are TRBV28 and TRBJ2-1, with a tentative D call TRBD2 (7 bases). Between the trimmed V and J ends, which lost 8 bases and 6 bases, there was a span of 26 bases. The CDR3 extends over 17 amino acids. Germline V gene lookup returns CDR1 MDHEN and CDR2 SYDVKM. CDR3 sequence (DNA): TGTGCCAGCCCCTTCCCCTCCCGGGCGGGGGCAGGCAATGAGCAGTTCTTC. Translated: CASPFPSRAGAGNEQFF. Looking up the rest from reference TRBV28 and TRBJ2-1 gives the full variable domain: DVKVTQSSRYLVKRTGEKVFLECVQDMDHENMFWYRQDPGLGLRLIYFSYDVKMKEKGDIPEGYSVSREKKERFSLILESASTNQTSMYLCASPFPSRAGAGNEQFFGPGTRLTVL.

The chain joins TRBV3-1 (or the pseudogene TRBV3-2) to TRBJ2-7; no definite D call. This CDR3 has 14 amino acids. Germline assignment: CDR1 LGHDT and CDR2 YNNKEL (reference sequence). Trimming removed 0 bases from V and 5 bases from J, with 11 bases in between. In DNA form, the CDR3 reads TGTGCCAGCAGCCAAGATCTAGTTTCCCACGAGCAGTACTTC. Its protein is CASSQDLVSHEQYF.

This chain uses TRBV6-4 with TRBJ2-1; 8 nucleotides align to TRBD2. V lost 10 bases and J lost 6; bases outside the gene matches: 14. Per the germline V gene, CDR1 is MRHNA and CDR2 is SNTAGT. The CDR3 covers 15 residues. The CDR3: CATSSGWTSINEQFF. The CDR3 DNA is TGTGCCACCTCCTCAGGATGGACTAGCATCAATGAGCAGTTCTTC.

This chain joins TRBV6-2 or TRBV6-3 and TRBJ2-3; possible D gene TRBD1, 5 bases. This CDR3 spans 14 amino acids. Germline CDR1 and CDR2: MNHEY and SVGEGT. The V end was cut by 0 bases, the J end by 9 bases, with 13 bases between. The CDR3: CASSYSKGIGTQYF. The CDR3 nucleotides read TGTGCCAGCAGTTACTCGAAGGGGATCGGGACGCAGTATTTT.

CDR3 sequence (DNA): TGTGCCAGCAGCCAGACAGGCCCCATAGAAGCTTTCTTT. It specifies CASSQTGPIEAFF. This chain connects TRBV7-3 to TRBJ1-1, with TRBD1 as a possible D gene (6 bases). V was trimmed by 5 bases and J by 8 bases, leaving 15 bases between them. Looked up from germline, CDR1 is SGHTA and CDR2 is FQGTGA. The CDR3 contains 13 residues.

This chain joins TRBV5-1 and TRBJ2-7, with 8 bases identical to TRBD2. Germline V gene data show CDR1 as SGHRS and CDR2 as YFSETQ. V dropped 0 bases and J dropped 5; count of bases not matched to a gene: 4. This CDR3 region has 14 residues. The CDR3 loop reads CASSLAGTRNEQYF. DNA for the CDR3: TGCGCCAGCAGCTTGGCCGGGACTAGGAACGAGCAGTACTTC. Full variable domain (missing parts from reference TRBV5-1 and TRBJ2-7): KAGVTQTPRYLIKTRGQQVTLSCSPISGHRSVSWYQQTPGQGLQFLFEYFSETQRNKGNFPGRFSGRQFSNSRSEMNVSTLELGDSALYLCASSLAGTRNEQYFGPGTRLTVT.

The rearrangement uses TRBV14 and TRBJ1-3; D gene uncertain. The V and J ends lost 3 bases and 0 bases respectively, with 12 bases between them. Germline loops: CDR1 SGHDN, CDR2 FVKESK. The CDR3 spans 16 residues. In DNA, the CDR3 is TGTGCCAGCAGCCAGCTGAACGTACTCTCTGGAAACACCATATATTTT. Its translation: CASSQLNVLSGNTIYF.

This clone showed up just once. The chain couples TRBV28 to TRBJ2-7; the D gene is possibly TRBD1 (5 bases). Per germline, CDR1 MDHEN and CDR2 SYDVKM. V was shortened by 6 bases and J by 3 bases, with 9 bases between the two germline ends. The CDR3 has 12 amino acids. CDR3 in amino acids: CASSHDSYEQYF. The CDR3 bases are TGTGCCAGCAGCCACGACAGCTACGAGCAGTACTTC. The full variable domain, with the rest looked up from reference TRBV28 and TRBJ2-7, is DVKVTQSSRYLVKRTGEKVFLECVQDMDHENMFWYRQDPGLGLRLIYFSYDVKMKEKGDIPEGYSVSREKKERFSLILESASTNQTSMYLCASSHDSYEQYFGPGTRLTVT.

The gene calls are TRBV19 and TRBJ1-2; no reliable D call. The CDR3 spans 15 residues. Germline CDR1 and CDR2: LNHDA and SQIVND (reference sequence). The germline V and J ends were trimmed by 5 bases and 0 bases, with 13 bases remaining between them. The CDR3 DNA reads TGTGCCAGTAGTCCCTTGGGAGCTTCTAACTATGGCTACACCTTC. It translates to CASSPLGASNYGYTF.

This clone appeared once. The DNA of the CDR3 is TGTGCCACCAGCTCCCAGGGGACTATCAAGACCCAGTACTTC. Protein product: CATSSQGTIKTQYF. The gene calls are TRBV15 and TRBJ2-5; perhaps TRBD2 as D (7 bases). The V end lost 5 bases, the J end lost 6 bases, and 16 bases lay between the germline ends. CDR3 length: 14 residues. CDR1 is LNHNV, CDR2 YYDKDF, per germline (reference sequence).

The chain has TRBV15 and TRBJ1-1, with D possibly being TRBD1 (6 bases). Germline CDR1 is LNHNV and CDR2 is YYDKDF (reference sequence). Between the trimmed V and J ends, which lost 5 bases and 1 base, there was a span of 20 bases. The CDR3 loop spans 17 amino acids. As DNA, the CDR3 is TGTGCCACCAGCGGACGGACAGCAAATTCCCGGAACACTGAAGCTTTCTTT. Translation: CATSGRTANSRNTEAFF.

This chain uses TRBV6-4 with TRBJ2-1; tentatively, D is TRBD2 (5 bases). Germline V gene sequence: CDR1 MRHNA, CDR2 SNTAGT. The CDR3 is 16 amino acids. Trimming took 2 bases from V and 6 from J, leaving 17 bases between them. This chain's CDR3 is CASSDTTREPVNEQFF. The CDR3 DNA reads TGTGCCAGCAGTGACACTACGAGGGAGCCAGTCAATGAGCAGTTCTTC.

The rearrangement links TRBV4-3 to TRBJ2-7, with 9 positions matching TRBD1. The CDR3 contains 14 residues. With 1 base clipped from V and 2 bases from J, the junction kept 0 bases outside the gene matches. Germline lookup yields CDR1 LGHNA and CDR2 YSLEER. DNA of the CDR3: TGCGCCAGCAGCCAAGGACAGGGGGCCTACGAGCAGTACTTC. Encoded protein: CASSQGQGAYEQYF.